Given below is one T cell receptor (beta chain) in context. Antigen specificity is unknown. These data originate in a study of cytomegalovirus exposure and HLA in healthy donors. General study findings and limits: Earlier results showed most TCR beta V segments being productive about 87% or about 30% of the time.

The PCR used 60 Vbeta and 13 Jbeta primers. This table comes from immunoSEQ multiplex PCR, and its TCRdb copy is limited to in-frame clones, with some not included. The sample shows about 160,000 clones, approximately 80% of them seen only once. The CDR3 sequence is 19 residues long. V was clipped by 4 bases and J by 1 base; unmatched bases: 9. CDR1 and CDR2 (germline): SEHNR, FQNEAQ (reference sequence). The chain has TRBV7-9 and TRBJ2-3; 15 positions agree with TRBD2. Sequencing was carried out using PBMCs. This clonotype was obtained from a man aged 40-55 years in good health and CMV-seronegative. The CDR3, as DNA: TGTGCCAGCAGCTCCTCGGGACTAGCGGGGGGTATCGGCACAGATACGCAGTATTTT. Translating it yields CASSSSGLAGGIGTDTQYF.